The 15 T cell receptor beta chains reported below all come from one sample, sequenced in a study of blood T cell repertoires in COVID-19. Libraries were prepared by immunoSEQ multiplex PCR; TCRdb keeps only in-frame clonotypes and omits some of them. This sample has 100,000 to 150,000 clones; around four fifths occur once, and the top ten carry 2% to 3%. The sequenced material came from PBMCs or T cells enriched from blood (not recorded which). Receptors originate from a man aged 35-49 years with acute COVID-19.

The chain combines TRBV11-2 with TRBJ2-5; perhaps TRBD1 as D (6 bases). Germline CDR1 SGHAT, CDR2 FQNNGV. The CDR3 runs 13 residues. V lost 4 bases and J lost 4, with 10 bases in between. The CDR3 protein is CASSSIQGETQYF. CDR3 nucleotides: TGTGCCAGCAGCTCCATACAGGGAGAGACCCAGTACTTC.

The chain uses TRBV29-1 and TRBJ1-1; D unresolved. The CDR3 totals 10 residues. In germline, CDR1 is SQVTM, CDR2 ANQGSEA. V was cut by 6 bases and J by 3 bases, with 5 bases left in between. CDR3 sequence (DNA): TGCAGCGTCGGAGACACTGAAGCTTTCTTT. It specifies CSVGDTEAFF.

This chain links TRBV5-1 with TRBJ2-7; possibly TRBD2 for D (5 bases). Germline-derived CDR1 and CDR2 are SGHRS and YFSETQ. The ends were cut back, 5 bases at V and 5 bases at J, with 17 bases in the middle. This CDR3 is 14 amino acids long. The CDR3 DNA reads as TGCGCCAGCAGTCGTAGAGGGAGTAGCGACGAGCAGTACTTC. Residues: CASSRRGSSDEQYF.

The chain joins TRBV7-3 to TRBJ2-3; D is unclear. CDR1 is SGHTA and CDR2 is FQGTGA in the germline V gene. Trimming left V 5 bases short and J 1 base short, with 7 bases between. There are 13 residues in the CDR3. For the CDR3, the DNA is TGTGCCAGCAGCCCTGGCCGCACAGATACGCAGTATTTT. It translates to CASSPGRTDTQYF.

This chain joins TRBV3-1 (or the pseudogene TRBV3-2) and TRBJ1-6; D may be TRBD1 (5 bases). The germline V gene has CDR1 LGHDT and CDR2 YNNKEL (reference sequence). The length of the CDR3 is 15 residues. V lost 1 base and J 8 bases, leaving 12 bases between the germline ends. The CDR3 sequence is CASSQGSRDDSPLHF. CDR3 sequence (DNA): TGTGCCAGCAGCCAAGGGTCCAGGGATGATTCACCCCTCCACTTT.

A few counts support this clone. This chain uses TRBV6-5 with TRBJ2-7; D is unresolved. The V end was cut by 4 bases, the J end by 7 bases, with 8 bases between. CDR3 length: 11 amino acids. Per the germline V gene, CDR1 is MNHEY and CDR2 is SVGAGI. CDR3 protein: CASSSTSEQYF. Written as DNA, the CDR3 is TGTGCCAGCAGTTCCACATCTGAGCAGTACTTC.

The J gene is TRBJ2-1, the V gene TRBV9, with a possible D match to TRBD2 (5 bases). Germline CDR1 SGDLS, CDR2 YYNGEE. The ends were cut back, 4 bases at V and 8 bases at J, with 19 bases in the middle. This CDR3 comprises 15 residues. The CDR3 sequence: CASSIGERVWDEQFF. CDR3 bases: TGTGCCAGCAGCATCGGGGAAAGGGTTTGGGATGAGCAGTTCTTC.

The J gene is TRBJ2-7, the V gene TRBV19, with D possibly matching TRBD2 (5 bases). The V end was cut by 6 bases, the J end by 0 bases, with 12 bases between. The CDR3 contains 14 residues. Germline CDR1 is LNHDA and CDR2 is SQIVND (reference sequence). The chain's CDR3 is CASSGGQSSYEQYF. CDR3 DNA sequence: TGTGCCAGTAGCGGAGGCCAAAGCTCCTACGAGCAGTACTTC.

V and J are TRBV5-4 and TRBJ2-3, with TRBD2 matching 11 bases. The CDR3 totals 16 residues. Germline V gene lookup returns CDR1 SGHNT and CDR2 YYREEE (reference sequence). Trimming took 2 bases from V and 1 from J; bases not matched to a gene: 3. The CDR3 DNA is TGTGCCAGCAGCTTAACTAGCGGGGGCCGCACAGATACGCAGTATTTT. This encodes CASSLTSGGRTDTQYF. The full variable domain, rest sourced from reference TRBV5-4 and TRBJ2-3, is ETGVTQSPTHLIKTRGQQVTLRCSSQSGHNTVSWYQQALGQGPQFIFQYYREEENGRGNFPPRFSGLQFPNYSSELNVNALELDDSALYLCASSLTSGGRTDTQYFGPGTRLTVL.

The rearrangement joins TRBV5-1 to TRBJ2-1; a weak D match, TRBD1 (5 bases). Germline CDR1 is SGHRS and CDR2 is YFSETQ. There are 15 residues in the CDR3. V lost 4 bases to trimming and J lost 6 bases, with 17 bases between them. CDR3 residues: CASSAEGADSNEQFF. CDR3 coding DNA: TGCGCCAGCAGCGCCGAAGGGGCGGATAGCAATGAGCAGTTCTTC.

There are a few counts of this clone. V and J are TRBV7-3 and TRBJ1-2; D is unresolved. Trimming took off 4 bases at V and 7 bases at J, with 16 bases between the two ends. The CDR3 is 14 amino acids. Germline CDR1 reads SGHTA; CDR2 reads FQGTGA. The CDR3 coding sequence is TGTGCCAGCAGCTCCCCGAATTACAAACGTGGCTACACCTTC. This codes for CASSSPNYKRGYTF.

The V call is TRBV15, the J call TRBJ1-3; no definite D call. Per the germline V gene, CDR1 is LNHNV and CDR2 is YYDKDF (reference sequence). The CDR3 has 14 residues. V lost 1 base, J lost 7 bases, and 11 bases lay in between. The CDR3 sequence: CATSRGAEPNTIYF. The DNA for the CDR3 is TGTGCCACCAGCAGAGGGGCAGAGCCTAACACCATATATTTT.

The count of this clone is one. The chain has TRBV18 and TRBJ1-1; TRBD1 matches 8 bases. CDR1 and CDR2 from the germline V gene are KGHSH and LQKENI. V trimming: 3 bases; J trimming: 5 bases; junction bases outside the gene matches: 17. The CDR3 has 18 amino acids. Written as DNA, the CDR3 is TGTGCCAGCTCACCGCCAAGGGGACAGGAACGCGGTGGGACTGAAGCTTTCTTT. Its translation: CASSPPRGQERGGTEAFF.

The CDR3 DNA sequence: TGTGCCAGCAGCCAAGAGGGAGGGGAGTCTGGCTACACCTTC. Translating gives CASSQEGGESGYTF. V gene TRBV3-1 (or the pseudogene TRBV3-2) combines with J gene TRBJ1-2; a weak D match, TRBD1 (5 bases). Looked up from germline, CDR1 is LGHDT and CDR2 is YNNKEL (reference sequence). V dropped 0 bases and J dropped 7 bases, with 12 bases sitting between them. The CDR3 runs to 14 residues.

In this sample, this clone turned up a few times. The CDR3 loop is CASREGVSGNTIYF. CDR3 nucleotide sequence: TGCGCCAGCAGGGAGGGAGTTTCTGGAAACACCATATATTTT. The chain carries TRBV5-1 and TRBJ1-3, with D hard to call. Germline CDR1 is SGHRS and CDR2 is YFSETQ. This CDR3 has 14 residues. Trimming removed 5 bases from V and 1 base from J, with 10 bases in between.